A selection of T cell receptor beta chains follows, all from one sample in a study of shared clonotypes between healthy human individuals. Measured with immunoSEQ multiplex PCR; TCRdb has only the in-frame clones, and not every one. The sample contains millions of clones, more than 80% of which appear only once. Sequenced: naive CD4+ T cells sorted from blood. The receptor source for this set is a man aged 18 to 30 in good health. CDR3s include the opening cysteine and the closing phenylalanine or tryptophan. Each record gives: V gene, D gene, J gene, CDR3 protein, CDR3 DNA. A D gene is named only where the DNA matches it firmly.

>TRBV7-9|.|TRBJ1-1
CASSLREGGNTEAFF
TGTGCCAGCAGCTTGAGGGAGGGGGGGAACACTGAAGCTTTCTTT
>TRBV30|.|TRBJ2-6
CATKGSGANVLTF
TGTGCCACGAAGGGTAGTGGGGCCAACGTCCTGACTTTC
>TRBV7-2|.|TRBJ2-2
CASSDSGTTNTGELFF
TGTGCCAGCAGCGACTCCGGGACCACGAACACCGGGGAGCTGTTTTTT
>TRBV19|TRBD1|TRBJ1-2
CASSRTGSYYGYTF
TGTGCCAGTAGTCGGACAGGGTCTTACTATGGCTACACCTTC
>TRBV28|.|TRBJ1-3
CASSAPTGISGNTIYF
TGTGCCAGCAGCGCCCCTACAGGGATCTCTGGAAACACCATATATTTT
>TRBV5-1|TRBD1|TRBJ2-7
CASSSVGQSSYEQYF
TGCGCCAGCAGCTCGGTGGGACAGAGCTCCTACGAGCAGTACTTC
>TRBV29-1|.|TRBJ2-5
CSVEPQGAGTTPETQYF
TGCAGCGTTGAACCCCAAGGGGCAGGAACTACCCCGGAGACCCAGTACTTC
>TRBV13|TRBD2|TRBJ2-3
CASSWTSGVNTDTQYF
TGTGCCAGCAGTTGGACTAGCGGGGTCAACACAGATACGCAGTATTTT
>TRBV19|.|TRBJ1-1
CASTLLGEAFF
TGTGCCAGTACCCTCCTCGGTGAAGCTTTCTTT
>TRBV18|.|TRBJ1-4
CASSPAPGKLFF
TGTGCCAGCTCACCCGCCCCGGGAAAACTGTTTTTT